The following is a T cell receptor (beta chain) sequence with its context. Antigen: not known. TCR sequencing used cDNA made by reverse transcription of extracted RNA. The method was immunoSEQ multiplex PCR; TCRdb's version includes in-frame clones alone and lacks a portion of them. The sample has 170,000 or so clones; 53% are singletons. The sample comes from a study of CD8+ T cells in alopecia areata. Regarding the study as a whole: Among the cells sequenced in scalp samples are also the resident alphabeta T cells of normal skin. Lesional scalp, especially alopecia totalis/universalis, showed higher clonality than normal scalp. Expanded CD8+ clones among the top 100, as well as scalp clonality, were significantly decreased by tofacitinib.

Sample treatment: oral pan-JAK inhibitor, 5-10 mg twice daily. The ends were cut back, 0 bases at V and 11 bases at J, with 13 bases in the middle. This CDR3 is built from 13 residues. CDR1 is LGHNA and CDR2 is YSLEER in the germline V gene. The material sequenced was CD8+ T cells sorted from blood, taken at week 24, from a patient treated with tofacitinib. The receptor was isolated from a human donor with alopecia areata. The chain employs TRBV4-3 and TRBJ1-1; D ambiguous. CDR3 DNA sequence: TGCGCCAGCAGCCAAGATTTGGGGAATATCGCTTTCTTT. Translated, it gives CASSQDLGNIAFF.